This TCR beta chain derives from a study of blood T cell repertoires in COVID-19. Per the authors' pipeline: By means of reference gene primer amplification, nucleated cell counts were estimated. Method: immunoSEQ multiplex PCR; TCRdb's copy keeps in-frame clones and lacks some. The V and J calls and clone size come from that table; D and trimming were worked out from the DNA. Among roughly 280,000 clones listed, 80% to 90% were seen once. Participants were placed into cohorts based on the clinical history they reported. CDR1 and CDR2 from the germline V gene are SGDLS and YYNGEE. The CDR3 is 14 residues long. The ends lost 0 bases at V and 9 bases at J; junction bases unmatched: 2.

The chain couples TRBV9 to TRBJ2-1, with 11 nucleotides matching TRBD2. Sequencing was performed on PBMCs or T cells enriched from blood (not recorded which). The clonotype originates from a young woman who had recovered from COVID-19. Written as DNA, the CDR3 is TGTGCCAGCAGCGTAGGACTAGCGGGGAGTGAGCAGTTCTTC. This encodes CASSVGLAGSEQFF.